This paragraph covers one TCR beta chain sequence. Its matching antigen is unknown. Germline trimming cut 0 bases from V and 6 bases from J; bases unmatched to any gene: 8. CDR1 ENHRY and CDR2 SYGVKD come from the germline V gene. This CDR3 has 16 amino acids. The entry originates in a study of cytomegalovirus exposure and HLA in healthy donors. Broader study findings: It was found in a later analysis that first-cohort TCR clusters tended to co-occur in the 120 validation repertoires.

TCRdb's table, derived via immunoSEQ multiplex PCR, lists solely in-frame clones and lacks some. Among over 250,000 clones listed, 87% were seen once. The chain joins TRBV10-3 to TRBJ1-5, with TRBD1 matching 7 bases. The sample was PBMCs. This TCR came from a woman in her 30s in good health and CMV-seropositive. DNA of the CDR3: TGTGCCATCAGTGAGTCGCGAGGGGGCGGGGGTCAGCCCCAGCATTTT. Protein: CAISESRGGGGQPQHF.